This T cell receptor (beta chain) was found in a study of blood T cell repertoires in COVID-19. About the study: From the United States, Italy and Spain came samples of acute and convalescent COVID-19.

From germline, CDR1 is SGHTA and CDR2 FQGTGA. The CDR3 is 15 amino acids. The ends were cut back, 2 bases at V and 6 bases at J, with 13 bases in the middle. Per the study methods: Estimation of nucleated cell counts relied on the amplification of reference gene primers. Sequenced by immunoSEQ multiplex PCR; TCRdb stores in-frame clones only, minus some. The V and J calls and the clone size are those of that table, but D and trimming were determined from the DNA. The table lists about 300,000 clones, under 90% of them singletons, with roughly 10% in the top ten. This clonotype originated in a woman aged 45-65 years who had recovered from COVID-19. This chain uses TRBV7-3 with TRBJ2-2; maybe TRBD2 (6 bases). Material for sequencing was peripheral blood. The CDR3 loop is CASSLGGAHSGELFF. The CDR3 nucleotides are TGTGCCAGCAGCTTAGGCGGGGCTCATTCCGGGGAGCTGTTTTTT.